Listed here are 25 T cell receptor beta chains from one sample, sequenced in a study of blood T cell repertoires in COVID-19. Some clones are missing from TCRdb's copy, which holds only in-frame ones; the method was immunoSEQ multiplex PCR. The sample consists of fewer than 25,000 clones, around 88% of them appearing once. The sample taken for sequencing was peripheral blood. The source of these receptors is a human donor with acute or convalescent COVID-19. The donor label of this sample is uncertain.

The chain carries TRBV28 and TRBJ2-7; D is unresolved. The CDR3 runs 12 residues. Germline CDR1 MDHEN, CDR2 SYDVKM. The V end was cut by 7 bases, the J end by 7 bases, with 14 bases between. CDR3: CASTSGPAEQYF. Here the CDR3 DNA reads TGTGCCAGCACCTCCGGCCCAGCGGAGCAGTACTTC.

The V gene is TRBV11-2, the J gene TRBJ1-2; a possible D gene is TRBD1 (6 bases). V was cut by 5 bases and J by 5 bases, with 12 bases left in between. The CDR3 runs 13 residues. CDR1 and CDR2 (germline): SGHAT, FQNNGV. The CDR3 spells CASSTTDSYGYTF. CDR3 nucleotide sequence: TGTGCCAGCAGCACCACGGACAGTTATGGCTACACCTTC.

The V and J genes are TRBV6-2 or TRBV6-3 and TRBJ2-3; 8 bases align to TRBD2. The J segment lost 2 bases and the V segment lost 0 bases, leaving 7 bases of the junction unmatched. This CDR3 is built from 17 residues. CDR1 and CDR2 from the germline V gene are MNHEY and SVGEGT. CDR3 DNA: TGTGCCAGCAGTTACTCGGGCAGCGGGGGAGTCACAGATACGCAGTATTTT. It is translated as CASSYSGSGGVTDTQYF.

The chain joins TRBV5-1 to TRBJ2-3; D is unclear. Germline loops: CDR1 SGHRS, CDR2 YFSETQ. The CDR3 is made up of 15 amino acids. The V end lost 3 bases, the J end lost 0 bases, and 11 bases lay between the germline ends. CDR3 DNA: TGCGCCAGCAGCTCAGACACCCTAAGCACAGATACGCAGTATTTT. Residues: CASSSDTLSTDTQYF.

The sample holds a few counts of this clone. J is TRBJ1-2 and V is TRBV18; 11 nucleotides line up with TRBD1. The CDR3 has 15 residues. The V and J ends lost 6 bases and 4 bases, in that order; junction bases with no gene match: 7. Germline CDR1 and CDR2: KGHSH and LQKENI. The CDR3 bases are TGTGCCAGCTCCCCAGAGGGGACAGGGGGCTATGGCTACACCTTC. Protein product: CASSPEGTGGYGYTF.

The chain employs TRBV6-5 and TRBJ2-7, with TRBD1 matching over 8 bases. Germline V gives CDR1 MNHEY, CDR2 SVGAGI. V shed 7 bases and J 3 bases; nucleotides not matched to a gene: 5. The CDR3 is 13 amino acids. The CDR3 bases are TGTGCCAGCAAAGGACAGGGCTTCTACGAGCAGTACTTC. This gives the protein CASKGQGFYEQYF.

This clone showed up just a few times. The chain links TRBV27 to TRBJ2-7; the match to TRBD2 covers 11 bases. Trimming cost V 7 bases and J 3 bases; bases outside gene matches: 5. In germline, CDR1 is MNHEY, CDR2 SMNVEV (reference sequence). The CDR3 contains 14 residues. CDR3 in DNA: TGTGCCAGCATCCCTAGCGGGGGGCTCTACGAGCAGTACTTC. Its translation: CASIPSGGLYEQYF.

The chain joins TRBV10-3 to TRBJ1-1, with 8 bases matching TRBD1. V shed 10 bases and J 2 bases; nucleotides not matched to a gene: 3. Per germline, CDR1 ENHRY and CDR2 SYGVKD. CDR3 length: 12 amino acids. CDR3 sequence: CATGQGNTEAFF. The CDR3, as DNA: TGTGCCACTGGACAGGGTAACACTGAAGCTTTCTTT.

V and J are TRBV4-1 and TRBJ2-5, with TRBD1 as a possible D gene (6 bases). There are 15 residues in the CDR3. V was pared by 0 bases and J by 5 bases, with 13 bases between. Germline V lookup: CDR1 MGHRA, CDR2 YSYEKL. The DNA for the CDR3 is TGCGCCAGCAGCCAAGACCGGACAGTGGGGGAGACCCAGTACTTC. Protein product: CASSQDRTVGETQYF.

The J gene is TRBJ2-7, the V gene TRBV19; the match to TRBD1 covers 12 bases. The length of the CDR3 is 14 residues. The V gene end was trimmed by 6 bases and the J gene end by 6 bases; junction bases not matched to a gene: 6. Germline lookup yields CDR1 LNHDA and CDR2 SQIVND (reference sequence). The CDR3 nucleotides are TGTGCCAGTAGCGTACCGGGACAGGGGGCCGAGCAGTACTTC. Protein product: CASSVPGQGAEQYF.

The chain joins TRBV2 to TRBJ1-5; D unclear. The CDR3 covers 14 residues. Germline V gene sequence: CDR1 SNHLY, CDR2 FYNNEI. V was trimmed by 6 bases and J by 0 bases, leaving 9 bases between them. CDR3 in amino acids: CASRWRNSNQPQHF. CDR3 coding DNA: TGTGCCAGCAGATGGAGAAATAGCAATCAGCCCCAGCATTTT.

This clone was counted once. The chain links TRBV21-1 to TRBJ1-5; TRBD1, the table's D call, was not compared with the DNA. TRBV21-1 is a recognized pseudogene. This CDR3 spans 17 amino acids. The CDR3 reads CASSTDKVQDSNQPQHF. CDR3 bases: TGTGCCAGCAGCACGGACAAGGTACAAGATAGCAATCAGCCCCAGCATTTT.

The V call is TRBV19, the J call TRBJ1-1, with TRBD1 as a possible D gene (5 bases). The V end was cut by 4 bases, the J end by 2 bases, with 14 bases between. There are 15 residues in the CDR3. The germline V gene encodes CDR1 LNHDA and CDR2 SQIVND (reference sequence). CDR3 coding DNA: TGTGCCAGTAGTAGTAACAGGATTCTTAACACTGAAGCTTTCTTT. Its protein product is CASSSNRILNTEAFF.

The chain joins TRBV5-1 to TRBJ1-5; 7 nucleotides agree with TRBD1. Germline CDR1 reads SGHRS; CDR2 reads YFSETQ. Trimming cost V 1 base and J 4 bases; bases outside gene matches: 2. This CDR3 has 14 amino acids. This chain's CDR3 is CASSLTGDNQPQHF. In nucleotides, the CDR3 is TGCGCCAGCAGCTTGACAGGGGATAATCAGCCCCAGCATTTT.

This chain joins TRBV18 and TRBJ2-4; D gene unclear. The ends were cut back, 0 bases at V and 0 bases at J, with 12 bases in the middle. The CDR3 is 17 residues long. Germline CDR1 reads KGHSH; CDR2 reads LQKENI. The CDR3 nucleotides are TGTGCCAGCTCACCACCGTGGGCTCCTCTAGCCAAAAACATTCAGTACTTC. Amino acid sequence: CASSPPWAPLAKNIQYF.

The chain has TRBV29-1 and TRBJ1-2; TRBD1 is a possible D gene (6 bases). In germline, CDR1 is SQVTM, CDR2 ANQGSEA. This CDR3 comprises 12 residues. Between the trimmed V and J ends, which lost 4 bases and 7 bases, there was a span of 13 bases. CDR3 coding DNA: TGCAGCGTTGTGTTACAGGGTGTTGGCTACACCTTC. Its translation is CSVVLQGVGYTF.

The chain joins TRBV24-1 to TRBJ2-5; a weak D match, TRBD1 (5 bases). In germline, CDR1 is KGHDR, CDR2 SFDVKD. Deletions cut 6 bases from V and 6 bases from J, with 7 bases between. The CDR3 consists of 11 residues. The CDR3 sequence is CATSQGQTQYF. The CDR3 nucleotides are TGTGCCACCAGTCAGGGTCAGACCCAGTACTTC.

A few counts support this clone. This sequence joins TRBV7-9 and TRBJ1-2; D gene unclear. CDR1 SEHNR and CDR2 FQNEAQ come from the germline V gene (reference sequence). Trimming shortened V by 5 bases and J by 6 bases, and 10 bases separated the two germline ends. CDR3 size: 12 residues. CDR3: CASSPLLDGYTF. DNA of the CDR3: TGTGCCAGCAGCCCTCTTCTTGATGGCTACACCTTC.

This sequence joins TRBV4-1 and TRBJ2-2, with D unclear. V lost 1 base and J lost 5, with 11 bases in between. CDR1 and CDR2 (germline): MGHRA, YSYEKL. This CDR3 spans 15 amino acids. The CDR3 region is CASSQATGATGELFF. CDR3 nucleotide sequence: TGCGCCAGCAGCCAAGCCACGGGTGCTACCGGGGAGCTGTTTTTT.

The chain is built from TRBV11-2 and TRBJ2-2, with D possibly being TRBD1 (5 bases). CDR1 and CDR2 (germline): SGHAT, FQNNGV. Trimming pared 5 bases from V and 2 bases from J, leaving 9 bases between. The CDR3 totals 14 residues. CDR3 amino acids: CASSRRGNTGELFF. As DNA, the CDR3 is TGTGCCAGCAGCCGTAGGGGAAACACCGGGGAGCTGTTTTTT.

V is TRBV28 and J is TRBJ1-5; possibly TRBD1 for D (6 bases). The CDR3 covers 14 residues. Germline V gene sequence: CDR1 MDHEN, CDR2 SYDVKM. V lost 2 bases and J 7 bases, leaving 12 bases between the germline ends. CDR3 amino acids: CASSLPGAGQPQHF. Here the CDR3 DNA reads TGTGCCAGCAGTTTACCAGGGGCGGGCCAGCCCCAGCATTTT.

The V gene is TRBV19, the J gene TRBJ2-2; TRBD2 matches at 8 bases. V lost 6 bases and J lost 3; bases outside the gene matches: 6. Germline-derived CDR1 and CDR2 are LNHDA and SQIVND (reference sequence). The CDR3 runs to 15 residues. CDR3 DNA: TGTGCCAGTAGAAAGCGGGGGTCCGACACCGGGGAGCTGTTTTTT. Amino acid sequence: CASRKRGSDTGELFF.

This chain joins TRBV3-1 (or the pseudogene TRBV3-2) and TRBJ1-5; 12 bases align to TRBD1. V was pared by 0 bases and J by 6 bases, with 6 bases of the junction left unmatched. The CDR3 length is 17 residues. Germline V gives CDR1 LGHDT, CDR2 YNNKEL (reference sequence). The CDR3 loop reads CASSQDRGTGGTQPQHF. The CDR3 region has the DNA TGTGCCAGCAGCCAAGATCGCGGGACAGGGGGCACTCAGCCCCAGCATTTT.

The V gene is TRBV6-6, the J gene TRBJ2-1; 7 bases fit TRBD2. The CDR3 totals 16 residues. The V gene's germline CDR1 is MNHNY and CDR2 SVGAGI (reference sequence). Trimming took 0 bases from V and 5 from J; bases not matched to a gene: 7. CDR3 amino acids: CASSYSIPTSNNEQFF. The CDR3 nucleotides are TGTGCCAGCAGTTACTCGATCCCGACTAGCAACAATGAGCAGTTCTTC.

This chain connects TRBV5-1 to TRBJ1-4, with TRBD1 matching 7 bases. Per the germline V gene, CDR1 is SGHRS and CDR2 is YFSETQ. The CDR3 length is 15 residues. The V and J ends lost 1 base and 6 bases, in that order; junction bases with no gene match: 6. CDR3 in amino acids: CASSLSGTVDEKLFF. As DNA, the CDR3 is TGCGCCAGCAGCTTGTCCGGGACAGTGGATGAAAAACTGTTTTTT. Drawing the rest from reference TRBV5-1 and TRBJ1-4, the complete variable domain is KAGVTQTPRYLIKTRGQQVTLSCSPISGHRSVSWYQQTPGQGLQFLFEYFSETQRNKGNFPGRFSGRQFSNSRSEMNVSTLELGDSALYLCASSLSGTVDEKLFFGSGTQLSVL.